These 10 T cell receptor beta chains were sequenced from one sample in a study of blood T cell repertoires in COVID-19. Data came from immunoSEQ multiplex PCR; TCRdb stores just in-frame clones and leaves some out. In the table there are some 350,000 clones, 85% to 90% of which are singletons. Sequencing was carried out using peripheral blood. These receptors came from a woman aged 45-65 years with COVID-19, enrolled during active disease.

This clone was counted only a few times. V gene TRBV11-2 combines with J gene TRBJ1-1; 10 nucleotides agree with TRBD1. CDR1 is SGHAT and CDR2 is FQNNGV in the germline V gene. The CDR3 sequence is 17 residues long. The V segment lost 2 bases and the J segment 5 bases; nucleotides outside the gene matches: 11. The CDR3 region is CASSLKWTGGSETEAFF. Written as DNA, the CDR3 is TGTGCCAGCAGCTTAAAGTGGACAGGGGGAAGTGAGACTGAAGCTTTCTTT.

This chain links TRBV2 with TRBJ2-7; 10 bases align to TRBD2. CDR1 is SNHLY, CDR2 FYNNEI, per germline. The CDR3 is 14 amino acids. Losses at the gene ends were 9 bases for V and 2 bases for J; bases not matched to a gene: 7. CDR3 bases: TGTGCCAGGCGGGGGCTAGCGGGAGCCTACGAGCAGTACTTC. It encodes CARRGLAGAYEQYF.

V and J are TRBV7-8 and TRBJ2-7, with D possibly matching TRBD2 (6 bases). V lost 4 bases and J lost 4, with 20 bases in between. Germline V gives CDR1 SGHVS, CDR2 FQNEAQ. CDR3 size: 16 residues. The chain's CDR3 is CASSSAGSWIKYEQYF. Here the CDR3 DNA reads TGTGCCAGCAGCTCTGCGGGAAGTTGGATAAAATACGAGCAGTACTTC.

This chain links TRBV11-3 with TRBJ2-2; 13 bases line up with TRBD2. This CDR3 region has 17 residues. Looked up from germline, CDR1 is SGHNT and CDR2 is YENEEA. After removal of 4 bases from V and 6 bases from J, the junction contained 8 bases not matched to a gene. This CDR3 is CASSYRGLAGDAGELFF. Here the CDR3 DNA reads TGTGCCAGCAGCTATAGAGGACTAGCGGGAGACGCCGGGGAGCTGTTTTTT.

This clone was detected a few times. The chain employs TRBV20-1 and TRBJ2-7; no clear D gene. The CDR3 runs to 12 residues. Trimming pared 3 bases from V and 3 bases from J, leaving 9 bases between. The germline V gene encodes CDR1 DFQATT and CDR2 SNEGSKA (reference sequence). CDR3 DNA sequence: TGCAGTGCTAGTGGTCGGGTCTACGAGCAGTACTTC. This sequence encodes CSASGRVYEQYF.

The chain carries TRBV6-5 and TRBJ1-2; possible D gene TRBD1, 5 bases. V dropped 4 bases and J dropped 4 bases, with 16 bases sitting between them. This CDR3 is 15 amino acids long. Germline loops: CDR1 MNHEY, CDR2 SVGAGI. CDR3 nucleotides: TGTGCCAGCAGTTCCCGGGGCGAGGGAGGCTATGGCTACACCTTC. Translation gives CASSSRGEGGYGYTF.

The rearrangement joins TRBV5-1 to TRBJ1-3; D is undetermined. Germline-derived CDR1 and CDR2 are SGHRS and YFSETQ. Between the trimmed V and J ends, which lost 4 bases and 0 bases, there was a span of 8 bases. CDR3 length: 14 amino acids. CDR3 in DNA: TGCGCCAGCAGCACACAGAGCTCTGGAAACACCATATATTTT. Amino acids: CASSTQSSGNTIYF.

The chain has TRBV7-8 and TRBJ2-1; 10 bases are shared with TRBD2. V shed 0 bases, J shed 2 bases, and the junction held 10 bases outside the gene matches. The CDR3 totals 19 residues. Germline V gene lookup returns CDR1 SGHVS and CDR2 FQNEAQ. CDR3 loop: CASSLAFRGSGRAYNEQFF. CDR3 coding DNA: TGTGCCAGCAGCTTAGCGTTTCGAGGGAGCGGGAGGGCCTACAATGAGCAGTTCTTC.

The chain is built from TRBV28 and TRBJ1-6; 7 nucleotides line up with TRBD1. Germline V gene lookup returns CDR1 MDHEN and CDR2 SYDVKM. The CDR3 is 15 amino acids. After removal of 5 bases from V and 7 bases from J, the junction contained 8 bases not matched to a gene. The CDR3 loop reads CASSPQGGVNSPLHF. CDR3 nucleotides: TGTGCCAGCAGTCCCCAGGGGGGAGTAAATTCACCCCTCCACTTT.

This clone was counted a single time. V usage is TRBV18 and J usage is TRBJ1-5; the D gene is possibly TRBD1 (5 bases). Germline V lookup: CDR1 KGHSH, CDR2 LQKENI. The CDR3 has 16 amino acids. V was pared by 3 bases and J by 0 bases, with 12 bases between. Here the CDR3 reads CASSPDSTYSNQPQHF. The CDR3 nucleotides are TGTGCCAGCTCACCCGACAGTACTTATAGCAATCAGCCCCAGCATTTT.